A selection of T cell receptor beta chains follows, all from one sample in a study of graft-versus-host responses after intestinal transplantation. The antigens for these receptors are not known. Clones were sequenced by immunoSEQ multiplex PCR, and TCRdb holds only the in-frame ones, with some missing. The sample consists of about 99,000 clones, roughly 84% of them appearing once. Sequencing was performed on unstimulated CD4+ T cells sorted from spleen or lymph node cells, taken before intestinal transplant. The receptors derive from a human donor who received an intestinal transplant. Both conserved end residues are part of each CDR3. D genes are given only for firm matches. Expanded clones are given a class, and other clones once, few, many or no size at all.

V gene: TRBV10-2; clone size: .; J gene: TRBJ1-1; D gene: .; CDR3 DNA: TGCGCCAGCAGTGTAGGCAGGGAAGGCACTGAAGCTTTCTTT; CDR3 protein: CASSVGREGTEAFF
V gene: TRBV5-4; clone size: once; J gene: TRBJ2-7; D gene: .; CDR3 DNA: TGTGCCAGCAGCTTGGACGGGTATACCTCCTACGAGCAGTACTTC; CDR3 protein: CASSLDGYTSYEQYF
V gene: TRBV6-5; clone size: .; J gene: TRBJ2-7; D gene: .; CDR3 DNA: TGTGCCAGCGGGCTGAGCTTGGGATACGAGCAGTACTTC; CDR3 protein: CASGLSLGYEQYF
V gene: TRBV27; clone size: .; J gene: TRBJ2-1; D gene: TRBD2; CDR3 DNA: TGTGCCAGCAGTCTCTACGGGGGGGGTAGTGAGCAGTTCTTC; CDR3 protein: CASSLYGGGSEQFF
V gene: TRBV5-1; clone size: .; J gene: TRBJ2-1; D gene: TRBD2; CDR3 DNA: TGCGCCAGCGGGGGGACTAGCGGGGACACTGAGCAGTTCTTC; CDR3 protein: CASGGTSGDTEQFF
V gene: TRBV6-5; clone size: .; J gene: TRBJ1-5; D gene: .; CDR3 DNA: TGTGCCAGCAGTAGCAGGCAGCCCCAGCATTTT; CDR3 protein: CASSSRQPQHF
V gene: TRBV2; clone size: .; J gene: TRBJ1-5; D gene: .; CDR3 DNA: TGTGCCAGCAACAGGGTGGACCAGCCCCAGCATTTT; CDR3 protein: CASNRVDQPQHF
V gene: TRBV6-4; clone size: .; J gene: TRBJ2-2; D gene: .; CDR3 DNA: TGTGCCAGCAGTCTAACCGCAGTCGTCACCGGGGAGCTGTTTTTT; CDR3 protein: CASSLTAVVTGELFF
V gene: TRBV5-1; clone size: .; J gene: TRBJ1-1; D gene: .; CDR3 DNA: TGCGCCAGCAGCTTGATAGTCAACACTGAAGCTTTCTTT; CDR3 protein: CASSLIVNTEAFF
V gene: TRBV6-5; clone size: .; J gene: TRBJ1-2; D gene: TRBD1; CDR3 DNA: TGTGCCAGCAGTGGGGACAGAGGGAACTATGGCTACACCTTC; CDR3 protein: CASSGDRGNYGYTF
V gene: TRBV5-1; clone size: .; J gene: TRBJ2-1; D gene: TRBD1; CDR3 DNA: TGCGCCAGCAGCAACCGGGACAGGGCCTACAATGAGCAGTTCTTC; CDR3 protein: CASSNRDRAYNEQFF
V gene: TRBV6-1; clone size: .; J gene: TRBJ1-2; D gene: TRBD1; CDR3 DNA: TGTGCCAGCAGTAGCCGACAGGGGTATGACTATGGCTACACCTTC; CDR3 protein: CASSSRQGYDYGYTF
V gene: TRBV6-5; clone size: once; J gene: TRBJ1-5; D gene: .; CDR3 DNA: TGTGCCAGCAGTCGCGGACAGCTTCATCAGCCCCAGCATTTT; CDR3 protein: CASSRGQLHQPQHF
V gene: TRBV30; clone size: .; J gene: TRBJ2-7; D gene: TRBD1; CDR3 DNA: TGTGCCTGGAGTGTCGGGTCGCTGACAGGGGGCTCCTACGAGCAGTACTTC; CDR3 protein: CAWSVGSLTGGSYEQYF
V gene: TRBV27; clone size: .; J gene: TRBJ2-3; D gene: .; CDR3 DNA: TGTGCCAGCAGTTGGGCAGGGGGCACAGATACGCAGTATTTT; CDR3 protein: CASSWAGGTDTQYF
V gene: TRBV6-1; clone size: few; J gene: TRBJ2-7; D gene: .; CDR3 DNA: TGTGCCAGCAGTGAAGGCACCTACCGCTCCTACGAGCAGTACTTC; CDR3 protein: CASSEGTYRSYEQYF
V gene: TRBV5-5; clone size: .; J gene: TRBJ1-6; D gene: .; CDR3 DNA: TGTGCCAGCAGCTTGCAGTTGGCCGTAAATTCACCCCTCCACTTT; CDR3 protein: CASSLQLAVNSPLHF
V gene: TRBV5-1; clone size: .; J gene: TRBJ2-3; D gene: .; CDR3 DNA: TGCGCCAGCAGCTCCTCTGCAGATACGCAGTATTTT; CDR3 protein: CASSSSADTQYF
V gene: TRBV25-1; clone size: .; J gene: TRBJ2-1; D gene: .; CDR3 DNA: TGTGCCAGCGCATCCTACAATGAGCAGTTCTTC; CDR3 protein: CASASYNEQFF
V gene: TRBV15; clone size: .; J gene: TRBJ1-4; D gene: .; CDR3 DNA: TGTGCCACCAGCAGAGAGGGCGGGAGCAATGAAAAACTGTTTTTT; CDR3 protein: CATSREGGSNEKLFF
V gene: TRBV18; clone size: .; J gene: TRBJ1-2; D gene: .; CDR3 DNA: TGTGCCAGCTCACCAAATCGCTTTTCAGCTAACTATGGCTACACCTTC; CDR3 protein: CASSPNRFSANYGYTF
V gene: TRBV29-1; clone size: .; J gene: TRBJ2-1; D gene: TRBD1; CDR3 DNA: TGCAGCGTTGAAGCCGGGACAGGGGGAAATGAGCAGTTCTTC; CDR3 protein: CSVEAGTGGNEQFF
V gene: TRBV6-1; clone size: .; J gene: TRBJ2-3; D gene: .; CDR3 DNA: TGTGCCAGCAGTGAACGGGGGAGCCGGACGAGCACAGATACGCAGTATTTT; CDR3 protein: CASSERGSRTSTDTQYF
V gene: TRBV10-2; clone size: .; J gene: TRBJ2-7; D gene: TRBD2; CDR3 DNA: TGCGCCAGCAGTGGAGGGAGCGGGAGTTACTCCTACGAGCAGTACTTC; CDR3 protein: CASSGGSGSYSYEQYF
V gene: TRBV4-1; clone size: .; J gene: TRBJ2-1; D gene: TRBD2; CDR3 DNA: TGCGCCAGCAGCCAAGGCACTAGCGGTTACTCCTACAATGAGCAGTTCTTC; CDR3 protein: CASSQGTSGYSYNEQFF